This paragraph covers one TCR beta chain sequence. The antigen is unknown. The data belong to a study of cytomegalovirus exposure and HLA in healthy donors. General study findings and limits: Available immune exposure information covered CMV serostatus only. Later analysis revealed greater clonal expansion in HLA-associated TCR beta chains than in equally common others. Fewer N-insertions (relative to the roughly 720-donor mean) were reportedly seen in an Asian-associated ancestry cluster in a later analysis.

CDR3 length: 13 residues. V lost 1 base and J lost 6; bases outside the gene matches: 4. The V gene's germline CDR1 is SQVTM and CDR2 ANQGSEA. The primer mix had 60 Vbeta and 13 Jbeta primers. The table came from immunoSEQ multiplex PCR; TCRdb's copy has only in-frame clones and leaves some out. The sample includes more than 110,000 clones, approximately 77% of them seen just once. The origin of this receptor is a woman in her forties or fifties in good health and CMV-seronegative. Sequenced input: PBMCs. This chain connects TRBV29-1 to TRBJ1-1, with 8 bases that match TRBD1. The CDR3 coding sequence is TGCAGCGTTGAAGGGCAGGGGGCCGCTGAAGCTTTCTTT. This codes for CSVEGQGAAEAFF.